The clone carrying this TCR beta chain is medium-sized by share. The antigen is undetermined. Using two-round multiplex PCR, the authors amplified TCR beta CDR3 from genomic DNA. Every TRBV and TRBJ gene had its own specific primer in first-round PCR. TCRdb processed the multiplex PCR reads anew with MiXCR; each CDR3 protein has one entry. The repertoire has 9,000 to 13,000 distinct CDR3 sequences, roughly 56% of them found once; the top ten carry 7% to 7.5%. CDR1 and CDR2 (germline): LGHNT, FRNRAP. The V and J ends lost 2 bases and 6 bases, in that order; junction bases with no gene match: 6. This CDR3 has 15 residues. The data stem from a study of prognosis after radiotherapy for stage I lung cancer. In the study overall: Alongside stereotactic body radiotherapy, concurrent therapy was given to no patient.

Study observations and caveats: Patients who developed distant metastases had lower Shannon entropy after stereotactic body radiation therapy.

The clonotype originates from a donor over 45 with non-small cell lung cancer. The sample consisted of PBMCs, taken before or after stereotactic body radiation therapy (not recorded which). This rearrangement joins TRBV12-5 to TRBJ2-2, with 7 bases fitting TRBD1. This CDR3 reads CASGLIQGTAGELFF. The CDR3 DNA is TGTGCTAGTGGTTTGATACAGGGGACCGCCGGGGAGCTGTTTTTT.